This T cell receptor (beta chain) was recorded in a study of early T cells in non-severe SARS-CoV-2 infection. Germline CDR1 reads SNHLY; CDR2 reads FYNNEI. The CDR3 consists of 15 residues. The trim removed 4 bases at V and 5 bases at J, leaving 5 bases unmatched. MiXCR was run by TCRdb on the 5' RACE reads, yielding one entry per CDR3 protein. The sample consists of 65,000 to 85,000 distinct CDR3 sequences, roughly 15% of them appearing once. Overall study results and limits: VDJdb-based matching was biased toward anti-spike CD8 responses and missed private and CD4 specificities.

With regard to this clonotype: Its cognate antigen is unknown.

J is TRBJ2-1 and V is TRBV2; 10 bases match TRBD2. The sample consisted of whole blood. The sequence was collected from an adult who was a healthcare worker with PCR-confirmed SARS-CoV-2 infection or an uninfected control (not recorded which). The CDR3 DNA sequence: TGTGCCAGCAGTGGGACTAGCGGCTACCACAATGAGCAGTTCTTC. Its translation is CASSGTSGYHNEQFF.